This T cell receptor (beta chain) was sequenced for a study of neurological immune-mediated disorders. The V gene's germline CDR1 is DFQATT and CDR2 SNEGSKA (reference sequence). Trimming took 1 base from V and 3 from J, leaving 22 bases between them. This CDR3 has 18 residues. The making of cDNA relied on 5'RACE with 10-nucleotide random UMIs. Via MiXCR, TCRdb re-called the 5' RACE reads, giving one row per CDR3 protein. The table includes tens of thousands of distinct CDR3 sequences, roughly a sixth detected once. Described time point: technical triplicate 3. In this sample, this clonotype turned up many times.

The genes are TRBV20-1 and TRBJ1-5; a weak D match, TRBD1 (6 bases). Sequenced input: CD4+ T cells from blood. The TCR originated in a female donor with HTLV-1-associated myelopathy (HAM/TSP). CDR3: CSARGERAGDRHNQPQHF. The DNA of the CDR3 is TGCAGTGCTAGAGGCGAAAGGGCGGGCGACAGGCACAATCAGCCCCAGCATTTT.